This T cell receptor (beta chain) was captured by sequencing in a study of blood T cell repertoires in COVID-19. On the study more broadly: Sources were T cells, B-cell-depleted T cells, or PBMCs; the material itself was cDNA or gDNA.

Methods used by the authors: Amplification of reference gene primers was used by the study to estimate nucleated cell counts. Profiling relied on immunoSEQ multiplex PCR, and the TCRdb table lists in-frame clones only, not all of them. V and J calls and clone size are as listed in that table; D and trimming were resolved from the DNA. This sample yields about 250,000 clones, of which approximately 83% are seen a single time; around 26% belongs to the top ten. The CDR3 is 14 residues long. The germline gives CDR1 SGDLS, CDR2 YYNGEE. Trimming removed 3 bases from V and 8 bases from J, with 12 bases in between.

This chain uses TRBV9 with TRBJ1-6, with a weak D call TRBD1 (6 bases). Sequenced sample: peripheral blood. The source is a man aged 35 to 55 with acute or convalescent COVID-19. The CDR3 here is CASSGEGDYSPLHF. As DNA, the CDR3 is TGTGCCAGCAGCGGGGAGGGGGATTATTCACCCCTCCACTTT.